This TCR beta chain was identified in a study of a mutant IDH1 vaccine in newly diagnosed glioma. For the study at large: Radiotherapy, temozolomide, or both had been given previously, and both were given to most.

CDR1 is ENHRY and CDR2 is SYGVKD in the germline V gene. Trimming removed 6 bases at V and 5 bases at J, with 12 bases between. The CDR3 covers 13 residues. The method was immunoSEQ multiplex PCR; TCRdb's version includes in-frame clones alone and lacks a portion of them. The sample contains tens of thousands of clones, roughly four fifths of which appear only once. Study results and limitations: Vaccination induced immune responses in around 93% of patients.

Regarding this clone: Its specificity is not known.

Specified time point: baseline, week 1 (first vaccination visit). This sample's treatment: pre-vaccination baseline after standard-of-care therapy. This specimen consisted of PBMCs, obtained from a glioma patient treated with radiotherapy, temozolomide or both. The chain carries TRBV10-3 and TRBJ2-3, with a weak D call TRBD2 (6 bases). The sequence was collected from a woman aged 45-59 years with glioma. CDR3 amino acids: CAIRKTRLDTQYF. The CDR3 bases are TGTGCCATCAGGAAGACTAGGCTAGATACGCAGTATTTT.